This TCR beta chain was obtained from a study of blood T cell repertoires in COVID-19. Study details: The analysed material was cDNA or gDNA that came from T cells, B-cell-depleted T cells, or PBMCs.

The protocol was immunoSEQ multiplex PCR, while the TCRdb copy is restricted to in-frame clones and leaves out a portion. The data hold about 300,000 clones, with under 90% observed a single time. CDR3 size: 11 residues. Germline V lookup: CDR1 DFQATT, CDR2 SNEGSKA (reference sequence). Details on this clone: One junction end disagrees with the germline gene, perhaps due to a read error.

This rearrangement joins TRBV20-1 to TRBJ2-7; 9 bases map to TRBD1. The receptor's source is a woman aged 40-49 years who had recovered from COVID-19. The sample taken for sequencing was PBMCs or T cells enriched from blood (not recorded which). The CDR3 DNA sequence: TGCAGTGCTAGTTTCAGGGACAGGGTTGGTTTC. Residues: CSASFRDRVGF.